This T cell receptor (beta chain) is from a study of radiotherapy plus CTLA-4 blockade in lung cancer. CDR1 is SGHKS and CDR2 is YYEKEE in the germline V gene (reference sequence). The CDR3 sequence is 16 residues long. V lost 4 bases, J lost 2 bases, and 19 bases lay in between. Profiled with immunoSEQ multiplex PCR; TCRdb holds only in-frame clones, not every one. The table records about 86,000 clones, roughly 80% of them present only once. This clone appeared once. The sequenced sample was peripheral blood, obtained from a patient treated with radiotherapy plus ipilimumab. The gene calls are TRBV5-5 and TRBJ2-7; D is perhaps TRBD2 (6 bases). The sequence derives from a human donor with non-small cell lung cancer who had stable disease on radiotherapy plus ipilimumab. CDR3 coding DNA: TGTGCCAGCAGCCCCCCCCCGACTAGGGTACCCTACGAGCAGTACTTC. Protein sequence: CASSPPPTRVPYEQYF.